This T cell receptor (beta chain) was identified in a study of blood T cell repertoires in COVID-19. As for the study in general: COVID-19 samples collected from the United States, Italy and Spain covered acute and convalescent phases.

J lost 11 bases, V lost 0 bases, and 6 bases had no gene match. Germline V lookup: CDR1 LNHDA, CDR2 SQIVND (reference sequence). The CDR3 covers 14 residues. The table came from immunoSEQ multiplex PCR; TCRdb's copy has only in-frame clones and leaves some out. This sample has fewer than 350,000 clones, with 85% found just once. The source is a woman between 50 and 59 years old with active or convalescent COVID-19. The rearrangement joins TRBV19 to TRBJ1-5, with TRBD1 matching 8 bases. The sequencing input was peripheral blood. In nucleotides, the CDR3 is TGTGCCAGTAGTATAGAGACAGGGGAAACGGCCCAGCATTTT. The encoded protein is CASSIETGETAQHF.